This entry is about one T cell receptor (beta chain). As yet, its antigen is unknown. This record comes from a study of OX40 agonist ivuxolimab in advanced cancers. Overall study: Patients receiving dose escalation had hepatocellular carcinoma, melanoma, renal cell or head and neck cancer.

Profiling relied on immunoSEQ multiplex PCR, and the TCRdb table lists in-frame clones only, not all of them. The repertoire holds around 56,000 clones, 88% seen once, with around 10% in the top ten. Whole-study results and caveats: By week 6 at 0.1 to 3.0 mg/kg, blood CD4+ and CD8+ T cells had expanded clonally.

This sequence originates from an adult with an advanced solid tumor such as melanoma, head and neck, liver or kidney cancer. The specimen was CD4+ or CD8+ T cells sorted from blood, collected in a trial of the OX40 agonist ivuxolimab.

The CDR3 loop reads CASSFTGPSGANVLTF. The CDR3 bases are TGTGCCAGCAGTTTCACAGGTCCCTCTGGGGCCAACGTCCTGACTTTC. V and J are TRBV6-5 and TRBJ2-6; D possibly corresponds to TRBD1 (5 bases). Per the germline V gene, CDR1 is MNHEY and CDR2 is SVGAGI. The V gene lost 4 bases and the J gene lost 0 bases, with 10 bases spanning the gap. The CDR3 sequence is 16 residues long.